This TCR beta chain was captured in a study of blood T cell repertoires in COVID-19. The germline CDR1 and CDR2 sequences are SNHLY and FYNNEI. The CDR3 consists of 15 residues. V shed 2 bases, J shed 1 base, and the junction held 3 bases outside the gene matches. This clone was detected once. Assay used: immunoSEQ multiplex PCR; TCRdb lists only in-frame clones, some missing. This sample has 200,000 or so clones; roughly 89% occur once, and the top ten carry over 3%. The sequence came from a middle-aged woman with acute COVID-19. The chain employs TRBV2 and TRBJ1-1; 8 bases fit TRBD1. Sequencing was done on a sample of PBMCs or T cells enriched from blood (not recorded which). The CDR3 nucleotides are TGTGCCAGCAGTGAAACAGGGGGTAGGAACACTGAAGCTTTCTTT. Protein sequence: CASSETGGRNTEAFF.